A selection of T cell receptor beta chains follows, all from one sample in a study of T cell repertoires in cytomegalovirus infection. TCRdb independently ran MiXCR on the reads; one entry per CDR3 protein. The table records approximately 220,000 distinct CDR3 sequences, 35% to 40% of them present only once. For these receptors, no antigen is known. The sample consisted of CD8+ T cells from cultured PBMCs, taken from culture after CMV antigen stimulation. Receptors were obtained from a human donor in good health (CMV status not recorded). Some clones in this sample may be carry-over from other donors' samples. The CDR3 runs from the conserved cysteine through the conserved F or W. The D gene is left open where the match is weak. Only part of the rows carry a size: once, few, many, or a class if the clone is expanded.

v_call	cdr3_length	j_call	d_call	clone_size	cdr3_nt	cdr3_aa
TRBV6-5	14	TRBJ1-5	NA	NA	TGTGCCAGCAGTTACGGGCGCGGCAATCAGCCCCAGCATTTT	CASSYGRGNQPQHF
TRBV7-9	13	TRBJ2-5	NA	NA	TGTGCCAGCAGCCCTGACGTTAAAGAGACCCAGTACTTC	CASSPDVKETQYF
TRBV7-6	16	TRBJ1-1	NA	NA	TGTGCCAGCAGCACGGGACGGGGGATGATGAACACTGAAGCTTTCTTT	CASSTGRGMMNTEAFF
TRBV7-6	15	TRBJ2-1	NA	NA	TGTGCCAGCAGCTTTCGGCTGAGCTCCTACAATGAGCAGTTCTTC	CASSFRLSSYNEQFF
TRBV19	12	TRBJ1-1	NA	NA	TGTGCCAGTATTCCGGGAGGAGGGTCAGCTTTCTTT	CASIPGGGSAFF
TRBV6-4	16	TRBJ2-1	NA	NA	TGTGCCAGCAGTGAATGGGGGATTCCTTCCTACAATGAGCAGTTCTTC	CASSEWGIPSYNEQFF
TRBV7-2	18	TRBJ1-2	NA	many	TGTGCCAGCAGCCCCTCCCTCCAAGGGGTGGGAGGGGTTCATGGCTACACCTTC	CASSPSLQGVGGVHGYTF
TRBV7-6	17	TRBJ2-2	TRBD2	few	TGTGCCAGCAGCAACTCCCTAGCGGGAGAGGACACCGGGGAGCTGTTTTTT	CASSNSLAGEDTGELFF
TRBV7-9	14	TRBJ2-5	NA	many	TGTGCCAGCCGCCGTGGGGGTTACCAAGAGACCCAGTACTTC	CASRRGGYQETQYF
TRBV10-3	13	TRBJ2-3	TRBD2	NA	TGTGCCATCTGGGACGGACTAGCGGATACGCAGTATTTT	CAIWDGLADTQYF
TRBV4-1	15	TRBJ1-5	TRBD1	few	TGCGCCAGCAGCCCCCGGGACAGGGGTTTACAGCCCCAGCATTTT	CASSPRDRGLQPQHF
TRBV5-1	13	TRBJ2-1	NA	NA	TGCGCCAGCAGCACCCGAACAGGGAAGGAGCAGTTCTTC	CASSTRTGKEQFF
TRBV20-1	20	TRBJ1-3	TRBD1	NA	TGCAGTGCTAGAGACCTGACAGGACAGGGGGCGATCGACTCTGGAAACACCATATATTTT	CSARDLTGQGAIDSGNTIYF
TRBV6-2/TRBV6-3	15	TRBJ2-1	TRBD2	NA	TGTGCCAGCAGTTTGGCTAGCGGGGAGGTGAATGAGCAGTTCTTC	CASSLASGEVNEQFF
TRBV18	13	TRBJ2-3	NA	few	TGTGCCAGCTCGGGGACTCGCCTCGATACGCAGTATTTT	CASSGTRLDTQYF
TRBV5-1	16	TRBJ2-3	TRBD2	large	TGCGCCAGCTCATTGACTAGCGAGTACCCCACAGATACGCAGTATTTT	CASSLTSEYPTDTQYF
TRBV5-6	14	TRBJ1-5	NA	NA	TGTGCCAGCAGCGTCCAGACTATCGGGCAGCCCCAGCATTTT	CASSVQTIGQPQHF
TRBV7-9	17	TRBJ2-3	TRBD2	NA	TGTGCCAGCAGCCCCCGACTAGCGGGAGCCGAGGTAGATACGCAGTATTTT	CASSPRLAGAEVDTQYF
TRBV27	13	TRBJ2-2	NA	many	TGTGCCAGCAGCTTGGGGAACACCGGGGAGCTGTTTTTT	CASSLGNTGELFF
TRBV27	21	TRBJ1-4	TRBD1	NA	TGTGCCAGCAGTTTATCTGACAGGGGATCCGGAAGGAGTCGCGAGTATGAAAAACTGTTTTTT	CASSLSDRGSGRSREYEKLFF